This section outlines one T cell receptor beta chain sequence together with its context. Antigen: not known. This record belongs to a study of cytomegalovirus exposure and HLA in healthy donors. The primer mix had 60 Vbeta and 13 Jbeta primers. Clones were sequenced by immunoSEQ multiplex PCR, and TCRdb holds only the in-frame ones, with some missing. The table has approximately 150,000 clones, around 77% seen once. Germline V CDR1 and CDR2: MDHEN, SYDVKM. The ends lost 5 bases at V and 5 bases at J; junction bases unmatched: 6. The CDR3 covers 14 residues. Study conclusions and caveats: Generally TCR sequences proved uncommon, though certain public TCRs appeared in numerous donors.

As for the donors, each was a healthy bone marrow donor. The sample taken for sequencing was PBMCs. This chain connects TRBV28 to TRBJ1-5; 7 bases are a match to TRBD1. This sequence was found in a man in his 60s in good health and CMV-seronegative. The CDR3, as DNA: TGTGCCAGCAGTGGACAGGTCGGTGATCAGCCCCAGCATTTT. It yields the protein CASSGQVGDQPQHF.